What follows is one T cell receptor beta chain and its context. Its antigen is still unknown. The data derive from a study of persistence of HIV-infected CD4 T cells. Notes on the study in general: Antigen-responding cells were enriched for degenerate expanded CDR3beta sequences.

V shed 3 bases, J shed 6 bases, and the junction held 7 bases outside the gene matches. Germline CDR1 is PRHDT and CDR2 is FYEKMQ (reference sequence). The length of the CDR3 is 15 residues. This was the immunoSEQ version 4 assay in survey mode. Clones were sequenced by immunoSEQ multiplex PCR, and TCRdb holds only the in-frame ones, with some missing. The sample yields 15,000 to 20,000 clones, around 60% seen once. Cells were stimulated with CMV-infected fibroblast lysates at about 9.4 ug/mL. Sorting selected CD4+ T cells upregulating both CD40 ligand and CD69. These HIV-1-infected adults initiated suppressive ART in chronic infection.

Sequenced material: CD4+ T cells sorted from PBMCs after roughly 20-hour stimulation, taken from a patient who received antiretroviral therapy. The source of this sequence is an adult woman with HIV who was CMV-seropositive. V gene TRBV13 combines with J gene TRBJ2-7, with 11 nucleotides matching TRBD2. The CDR3 DNA is TGTGCCAGCAGCTTTTATAGCGGGGGGGCCCGCGAGCAGTACTTC. Translation gives CASSFYSGGAREQYF. The complete variable domain, with remaining parts taken from reference TRBV13 and TRBJ2-7, reads AAGVIQSPRHLIKEKRETATLKCYPIPRHDTVYWYQQGPGQDPQFLISFYEKMQSDKGSIPDRFSAQQFSDYHSELNMSSLELGDSALYFCASSFYSGGAREQYFGPGTRLTVT.